These 28 T cell receptor beta chains came from one sample sequenced in a study of neurological immune-mediated disorders (dated by TCRdb to 2018 to 2020). Library method: 5' RACE. For sequencing, an Illumina HiSeq 2500 was employed. TCRdb itself trimmed the public reads at Q25 with fastp, ran MiXCR and retained productive beta chains. One record per CDR3 amino acid sequence lists the most common genes and DNA. For this sample the table gives 95,000 to 110,000 distinct CDR3 sequences, of which under 14% were detected only once. The ten largest clones capture around 3.1% of the sample. Read against the paper, the sample's time point label means: longitudinal time-point 3. Sequenced: PBMCs. The receptors come from a female donor with HTLV-1-associated myelopathy (HAM/TSP).

This clonotype was observed many times. The J gene is TRBJ1-2, the V gene TRBV10-3; D is perhaps TRBD1 (6 bases). Per the germline V gene, CDR1 is ENHRY and CDR2 is SYGVKD. The CDR3 loop spans 14 amino acids. Deletions cut 3 bases from V and 4 bases from J, with 12 bases between. The CDR3, as DNA: TGTGCCATCAGTGAAGGGGGGCTAGGCTATGGCTACACCTTC. Translation: CAISEGGLGYGYTF.

On this clonotype itself: Since a much larger clone is just one base distant, this may be a read error. No conserved phenylalanine or tryptophan is present at the end of the CDR3, so a read error is the likely explanation. This sequence joins TRBV7-2 and TRBJ2-7; D is unclear. This CDR3 has 12 amino acids. Germline values: CDR1 SGHTA, CDR2 FQGNSA. V gave up 2 bases and J gave up 3 bases, with 5 bases separating them. DNA of the CDR3: TGTGCCAGCAGCTTACCCCTCTACGAGCAGTACTCC. It specifies CASSLPLYEQYS.

This clonotype occurred many times. The chain couples TRBV6-5 to TRBJ2-7; tentatively, D is TRBD1 or TRBD2 (5 bases each). V was cut by 0 bases and J by 7 bases, with 13 bases left in between. Germline V CDR1 and CDR2: MNHEY, SVGAGI. This CDR3 region has 14 residues. The chain's CDR3 is CASSYSGDQGEQYF. The CDR3 DNA is TGTGCCAGCAGTTACTCCGGGGACCAGGGAGAGCAGTACTTC.

This clonotype has ten or more counts. The rearrangement joins TRBV24-1 to TRBJ2-2; D perhaps matches TRBD2 (6 bases). Trimming took off 4 bases at V and 1 base at J, with 18 bases between the two ends. CDR3 length: 18 amino acids. The germline V gene encodes CDR1 KGHDR and CDR2 SFDVKD. In DNA form, the CDR3 reads TGTGCCACCAGTGACGCCTCTTTCTTAGCGGTGAACACCGGGGAGCTGTTTTTT. As protein: CATSDASFLAVNTGELFF.

This clonotype was seen ten or more times. This CDR3 reads CSARDLDGQGVGTEAFF. In DNA, the CDR3 is TGCAGTGCTAGAGATCTCGATGGACAGGGTGTAGGCACTGAAGCTTTCTTT. This rearrangement joins TRBV20-1 to TRBJ1-1, with 8 positions matching TRBD1. Germline CDR1 DFQATT, CDR2 SNEGSKA (reference sequence). The trim removed 0 bases at V and 4 bases at J, leaving 13 bases unmatched. This CDR3 is 17 amino acids long.

This clonotype showed up many times. The rearrangement uses TRBV20-1 and TRBJ2-7, with D uncertain. This CDR3 contains 15 residues. Germline assignment: CDR1 DFQATT and CDR2 SNEGSKA (reference sequence). Trimming took off 0 bases at V and 2 bases at J, with 14 bases between the two ends. The CDR3: CSAREPAYQAYEQYF. The CDR3 DNA reads as TGCAGTGCTAGAGAACCCGCATATCAGGCCTACGAGCAGTACTTC.

The sample holds many counts of this clonotype. J is TRBJ1-2 and V is TRBV7-2; the D is unclear. The CDR3 loop spans 13 amino acids. The V end was cut by 8 bases, the J end by 8 bases, with 18 bases between. CDR1 and CDR2 (germline): SGHTA, FQGNSA. CDR3 DNA: TGTGCCAGCCGACCTGCGGAGGGAGGAGGCTACACCTTC. The encoded protein is CASRPAEGGGYTF.

Comments on this clonotype: At one of its ends the junction is not consistent with the germline gene, which may arise from a read error. CDR3 nucleotides: TGTGCCAGCATTTTACAGGGGAGGAATGAAAAACTGTTTTTT. It specifies CASILQGRNEKLFF. This sequence joins TRBV27 and TRBJ1-4, with 7 bases identical to TRBD1. This CDR3 region has 14 residues. The germline V gene has CDR1 MNHEY and CDR2 SMNVEV (reference sequence).

Notes on this clonotype: A read error may be the cause here, since a much bigger clone is one base away. The CDR3 carries no conserved terminal phenylalanine or tryptophan, so it likely arises from a read error. This chain joins TRBV20-1 and TRBJ2-1, with D possibly matching TRBD2 (6 bases). Trimming took off 1 base at V and 0 bases at J, with 10 bases between the two ends. Per the germline V gene, CDR1 is DFQATT and CDR2 is SNEGSKA (reference sequence). The CDR3 covers 15 residues. The CDR3 region is CSARALTSSYNEQFL. The CDR3 nucleotides read TGCAGTGCTAGAGCGTTGACTAGCTCCTACAATGAGCAGTTCTTA.

This clonotype was recorded at least ten times. The V call is TRBV12-3 or TRBV12-4, the J call TRBJ2-1; 8 positions agree with TRBD1. J gave up 6 bases and V 6 bases, and 7 bases lay outside the gene matches. The CDR3 covers 14 residues. The CDR3 DNA is TGTGCCAGCAGCTTTTCTGACAGGGGCAATGAGCAGTTCTTC. Encoded protein: CASSFSDRGNEQFF.

This clonotype was seen a single time. With a much larger clone just one base away, this may be a read error. The chain employs TRBV4-1 and TRBJ1-5, with D possibly TRBD1 on 5 matching bases. The germline V gene has CDR1 MGHRA and CDR2 YSYEKL. The CDR3 is made up of 14 amino acids. In DNA form, the CDR3 reads TGCGCCAGCAGCGAAGAGAGGGTCGGGGGGCCCCAGCATTTT. This translates into CASSEERVGGPQHF.

This clonotype was counted at least ten times. The chain joins TRBV12-3 or TRBV12-4 to TRBJ1-5; D remains ambiguous. V was clipped by 2 bases and J by 0 bases, with 8 bases between them. The CDR3 is made up of 15 amino acids. The CDR3 DNA sequence: TGTGCCAGCAGTTTACCCCCGTATAGCAATCAGCCCCAGCATTTT. The encoded protein is CASSLPPYSNQPQHF.

This clonotype was detected many times. The chain is built from TRBV20-1 and TRBJ2-1, with D hard to call. V was trimmed by 3 bases and J by 4 bases, leaving 16 bases between them. Germline loops: CDR1 DFQATT, CDR2 SNEGSKA (reference sequence). The CDR3 is 15 residues long. CDR3 sequence reads: CSASLKARSYNEQFF. CDR3 sequence (DNA): TGCAGTGCTAGCTTAAAGGCCCGGTCATACAATGAGCAGTTCTTC.

In its sample, this clonotype was seen a few times. V is TRBV3-1 and J is TRBJ2-1; 8 bases map to TRBD2. Per germline, CDR1 LGHDT and CDR2 YNNKEL (reference sequence). The CDR3 extends over 17 amino acids. The J segment lost 3 bases and the V segment lost 0 bases, leaving 7 bases of the junction unmatched. DNA for the CDR3: TGTGCCAGCAGCCAAGATCAAAGGCGGGGGGACTACAATGAGCAGTTCTTC. Encoded protein: CASSQDQRRGDYNEQFF.

This clonotype was seen repeatedly, ten times or more. The CDR3 here is CASSLTGKGSDTQYF. Written as DNA, the CDR3 is TGCGCCAGCAGCCTGACAGGGAAGGGGTCAGATACGCAGTATTTT. The rearrangement joins TRBV5-1 to TRBJ2-3, with TRBD1 matching 7 bases. CDR1 SGHRS and CDR2 YFSETQ come from the germline V gene. V lost 4 bases to trimming and J lost 4 bases; unmatched junction nucleotides: 9. This CDR3 is built from 15 residues. Complete variable domain (other parts from reference TRBV5-1 and TRBJ2-3): KAGVTQTPRYLIKTRGQQVTLSCSPISGHRSVSWYQQTPGQGLQFLFEYFSETQRNKGNFPGRFSGRQFSNSRSEMNVSTLELGDSALYLCASSLTGKGSDTQYFGPGTRLTVL.

This clonotype occurred many times. The chain is built from TRBV5-1 and TRBJ2-3; 7 bases align to TRBD2. The CDR3 consists of 14 residues. Unmatched junction bases numbered 4, after V lost 0 bases and J lost 6 bases. Germline V gene data show CDR1 as SGHRS and CDR2 as YFSETQ. The CDR3 reads CASSLDGGKDTQYF. Written as DNA, the CDR3 is TGCGCCAGCAGCTTGGACGGGGGGAAGGATACGCAGTATTTT.

This clonotype was observed at least ten times. This chain uses TRBV6-6 with TRBJ2-1; possible D gene TRBD1, 5 bases. The CDR3 runs 15 residues. V gave up 2 bases and J gave up 6 bases, with 14 bases separating them. CDR1 MNHNY and CDR2 SVGAGI come from the germline V gene (reference sequence). The CDR3 DNA follows: TGTGCCAGCAGTTACAGCCAGGGAAGGAGCAATGAGCAGTTCTTC. It is translated as CASSYSQGRSNEQFF.

This clonotype appeared many times. The chain joins TRBV4-1 to TRBJ2-7; no firm D call. The CDR3 length is 13 residues. V lost 0 bases and J 4 bases, leaving 7 bases between the germline ends. The germline V gene has CDR1 MGHRA and CDR2 YSYEKL. The CDR3 bases are TGCGCCAGCAGCCAAGATCGTCTTTACGAGCAGTACTTC. Translated: CASSQDRLYEQYF.

In its sample, this clonotype was seen a few times. This clone may be a read error of a much larger clone one base away. This rearrangement joins TRBV28 to TRBJ2-7; D may be TRBD2 (6 bases). The CDR3 is 16 residues long. Germline lookup yields CDR1 MDHEN and CDR2 SYDVKM. This chain's CDR3 is CARYRDAEKRAYERYF. In nucleotides, the CDR3 is TGTGCCAGATACCGGGACGCTGAAAAGCGGGCCTACGAGCGGTACTTC.

This clonotype was recorded at least ten times. V is TRBV20-1 and J is TRBJ2-2; D is unclear. This CDR3 spans 10 amino acids. V lost 3 bases and J lost 6, with 2 bases in between. Germline CDR1 DFQATT, CDR2 SNEGSKA (reference sequence). CDR3 in DNA: TGCAGTGCTAGGGCCGGGGAGCTGTTTTTT. Protein: CSARAGELFF.

The sample holds many counts of this clonotype. The chain carries TRBV20-1 and TRBJ2-7; TRBD1 matches at 7 bases. With V trimmed by 1 base and J by 3 bases, 6 bases remained unmatched. The CDR3 runs to 14 residues. Germline values: CDR1 DFQATT, CDR2 SNEGSKA (reference sequence). The CDR3 nucleotides are TGCAGTGCTAGAGGAGGGACAGAGAACTACGAGCAGTACTTC. Residues: CSARGGTENYEQYF.

This clonotype has ten or more counts. This sequence joins TRBV7-2 and TRBJ2-5; 15 nucleotides match TRBD2. Germline V CDR1 and CDR2: SGHTA, FQGNSA. This CDR3 contains 17 residues. The junction had 10 bases not matched to a gene; V was cut back by 5 bases and J by 6 bases. CDR3 sequence reads: CASSPGTSGGLRQTQYF. The CDR3 region has the DNA TGTGCCAGCAGCCCCGGGACTAGCGGGGGGTTAAGGCAGACCCAGTACTTC. The whole variable domain, remainder taken from reference TRBV7-2 and TRBJ2-5, is GAGVSQSPSNKVTEKGKDVELRCDPISGHTALYWYRQSLGQGLEFLIYFQGNSAPDKSGLPSDRFSAERTGGSVSTLTIQRTQQEDSAVYLCASSPGTSGGLRQTQYFGPGTRLLVL.

The genes are TRBV12-3 or TRBV12-4 and TRBJ2-1, with a weak D call TRBD1 (7 bases). The CDR3 sequence is 16 residues long. V was clipped by 5 bases and J by 2 bases, with 16 bases between them. CDR3 amino acids: CASSPRGDRAYNEQFF. The CDR3 DNA reads TGTGCCAGCAGTCCCAGGGGGGACAGAGCCTACAATGAGCAGTTCTTC.

This clonotype was observed a few times. The CDR3 DNA sequence: TGTGCCAGCTCACCTAATTTATTAGGATTCACAGATACGCAGTATTTT. It yields the protein CASSPNLLGFTDTQYF. The gene calls are TRBV18 and TRBJ2-3, with no clear D. V was pared by 3 bases and J by 2 bases, with 15 bases between. Germline CDR1 KGHSH, CDR2 LQKENI. This CDR3 has 16 amino acids. Looking up the rest from reference TRBV18 and TRBJ2-3 gives the full variable domain: NAGVMQNPRHLVRRRGQEARLRCSPMKGHSHVYWYRQLPEEGLKFMVYLQKENIIDESGMPKERFSAEFPKEGPSILRIQQVVRGDSAAYFCASSPNLLGFTDTQYFGPGTRLTVL.

This clonotype was counted ten times or more. V is TRBV15 and J is TRBJ1-4; TRBD1 agrees at 7 bases. Trimming removed 0 bases from V and 6 bases from J; junction bases left unmatched: 7. Germline CDR1 LNHNV, CDR2 YYDKDF (reference sequence). This CDR3 is built from 16 residues. The CDR3 is CATSRDVRGLHEKLFF. The CDR3 region has the DNA TGTGCCACCAGCAGAGATGTAAGGGGGCTTCATGAAAAACTGTTTTTT.

J is TRBJ2-2 and V is TRBV9, with 8 bases fitting TRBD1. The germline gives CDR1 SGDLS, CDR2 YYNGEE. The ends lost 3 bases at V and 2 bases at J; junction bases unmatched: 6. The CDR3 runs 16 residues. The CDR3 spells CASSETGALNTGELFF. Here the CDR3 DNA reads TGTGCCAGCAGCGAGACAGGGGCTCTAAACACCGGGGAGCTGTTTTTT.

The table lists this clonotype with many counts. This chain uses TRBV25-1 with TRBJ1-6, with D uncertain. In germline, CDR1 is MGHDK, CDR2 SYGVNS. Trimming cost V 7 bases and J 9 bases, with 13 bases left between them. This CDR3 comprises 13 residues. This CDR3 reads CASKNNLGSPLHF. CDR3 in DNA: TGTGCCAGCAAGAACAACTTGGGTTCACCCCTCCACTTT.

This clonotype showed up many times. The genes are TRBV7-8 and TRBJ2-3; weak D call: TRBD1 (6 bases). Germline CDR1 and CDR2: SGHVS and FQNEAQ. This CDR3 spans 15 amino acids. Deletions cut 5 bases from V and 1 base from J, with 13 bases between. The CDR3 sequence: CASSQWGQGTDTQYF. For the CDR3, the DNA is TGTGCCAGCAGCCAGTGGGGGCAGGGCACAGATACGCAGTATTTT.